This T cell receptor beta chain stems from a study of cytomegalovirus exposure and HLA in healthy donors. 60 Vbeta and 13 Jbeta primers were used in PCR. TCRdb's table, derived via immunoSEQ multiplex PCR, lists solely in-frame clones and lacks some. Among about 160,000 clones listed, about 81% were seen once. Every donor was a healthy person donating bone marrow. This clonotype originated in a woman between 18 and 30 years old in good health and CMV-seronegative. Sample: PBMCs.

CDR3: CASSYGRDSGLDTQYF. The DNA of the CDR3 is TGTGCCAGCAGCTATGGCCGGGACTCGGGGTTGGATACGCAGTATTTT. This chain connects TRBV7-2 to TRBJ2-3; perhaps TRBD2 as D (6 bases). The CDR3 loop spans 16 amino acids. The V end lost 4 bases, the J end lost 6 bases, and 20 bases lay between the germline ends. Germline CDR1 reads SGHTA; CDR2 reads FQGNSA.